Each of the 5 T cell receptor beta chains below was sequenced from the same sample in a study of glioma-infiltrating T cells. The iRepertoire nested amplicon-rescue multiplex PCR amplified TCR alpha and beta CDR3s from RNA. A single record per CDR3 protein comes from TCRdb applying MiXCR to the multiplex PCR reads. The table has about 190,000 distinct CDR3 sequences, 25% to 35% seen once; the top ten hold 20%. Sequenced input: glioma tissue, nonneoplastic brain tissue, or PBMCs (not recorded which). The receptors stem from a human donor with low-grade glioma or glioblastoma, undergoing nonglioma brain surgery, or in good health (not recorded which).

The sample holds many counts of this clonotype. This chain links TRBV7-2 with TRBJ2-7; D possibly corresponds to TRBD2 (6 bases). The CDR3 has 16 amino acids. The germline gives CDR1 SGHTA, CDR2 FQGNSA. The V end was cut by 1 base, the J end by 1 base, with 14 bases between. CDR3 in amino acids: CASSLVGGAVSYEQYF. The CDR3 DNA sequence: TGTGCCAGCAGCTTAGTCGGGGGTGCTGTATCCTACGAGCAGTACTTC.

This chain connects TRBV3-1 to TRBJ2-7, with 11 bases identical to TRBD2. The germline V gene has CDR1 LGHDT and CDR2 YNNKEL (reference sequence). Trimming took 8 bases from V and 5 from J; bases not matched to a gene: 5. The CDR3 totals 13 residues. CDR3 amino acids: CASSPTSGNEQYF. In nucleotides, the CDR3 is TGTGCCAGCTCCCCGACTAGCGGGAACGAGCAGTACTTC.

This clonotype was observed many times. The CDR3 sequence: CASSIRDRGKNEQYF. In DNA, the CDR3 is TGTGCCAGCAGCATCCGGGACAGGGGGAAGAACGAGCAGTACTTC. V and J are TRBV7-2 and TRBJ2-7, with 11 bases matching TRBD1. The trim removed 5 bases at V and 5 bases at J, leaving 8 bases unmatched. The CDR3 is 15 residues long. Germline assignment: CDR1 SGHTA and CDR2 FQGNSA.

V usage is TRBV28 and J usage is TRBJ2-1, with 8 bases fitting TRBD2. Germline assignment: CDR1 MDHEN and CDR2 SYDVKM. The CDR3 consists of 16 residues. After removal of 6 bases from V and 8 bases from J, the junction contained 15 bases not matched to a gene. The CDR3 DNA reads TGTGCCAGCAGGCCCCCAATAGGCGGGAGGTACGATGAGCAGTTCTTC. Translating it yields CASRPPIGGRYDEQFF.

This clonotype came up many times. The chain joins TRBV7-9 to TRBJ2-7; TRBD1 matches at 7 bases. The V and J ends lost 5 bases and 5 bases, in that order; junction bases with no gene match: 3. Germline values: CDR1 SEHNR, CDR2 FQNEAQ (reference sequence). The CDR3 consists of 12 residues. The chain's CDR3 is CASSPDRNEQYF. The CDR3 region has the DNA TGTGCCAGCAGCCCGGACAGGAACGAGCAGTACTTC.